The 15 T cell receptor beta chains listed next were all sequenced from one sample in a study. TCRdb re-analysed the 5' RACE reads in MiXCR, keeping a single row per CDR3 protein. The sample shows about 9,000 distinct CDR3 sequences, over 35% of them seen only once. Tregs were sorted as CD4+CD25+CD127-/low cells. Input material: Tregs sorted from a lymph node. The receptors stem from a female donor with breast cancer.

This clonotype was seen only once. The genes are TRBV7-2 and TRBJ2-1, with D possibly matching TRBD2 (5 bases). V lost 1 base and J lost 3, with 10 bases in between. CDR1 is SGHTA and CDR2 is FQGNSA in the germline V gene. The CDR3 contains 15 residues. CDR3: CASSLGLNSYNEQFF. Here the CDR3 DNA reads TGTGCCAGCAGCTTAGGACTAAATAGCTACAATGAGCAGTTCTTC.

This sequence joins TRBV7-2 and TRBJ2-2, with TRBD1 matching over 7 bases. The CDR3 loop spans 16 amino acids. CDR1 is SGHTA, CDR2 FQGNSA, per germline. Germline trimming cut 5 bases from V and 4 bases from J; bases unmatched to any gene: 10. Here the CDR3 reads CASSPPGQVLTGELFF. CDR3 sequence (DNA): TGTGCCAGCAGCCCACCCGGACAGGTTCTCACCGGGGAGCTGTTTTTT.

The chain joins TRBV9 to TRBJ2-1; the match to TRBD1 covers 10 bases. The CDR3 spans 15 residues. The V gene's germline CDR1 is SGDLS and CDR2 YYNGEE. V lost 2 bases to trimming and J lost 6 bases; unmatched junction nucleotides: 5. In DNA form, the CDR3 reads TGTGCCAGCAGCGTCGCCGGGACAGGGGTCAATGAGCAGTTCTTC. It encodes CASSVAGTGVNEQFF.

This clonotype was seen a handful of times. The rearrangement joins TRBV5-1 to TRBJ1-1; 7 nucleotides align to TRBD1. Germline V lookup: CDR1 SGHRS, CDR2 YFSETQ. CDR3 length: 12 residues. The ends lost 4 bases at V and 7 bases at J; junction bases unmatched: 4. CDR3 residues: CASSLGTVEAFF. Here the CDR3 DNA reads TGCGCCAGCAGCCTGGGGACAGTTGAAGCTTTCTTT.

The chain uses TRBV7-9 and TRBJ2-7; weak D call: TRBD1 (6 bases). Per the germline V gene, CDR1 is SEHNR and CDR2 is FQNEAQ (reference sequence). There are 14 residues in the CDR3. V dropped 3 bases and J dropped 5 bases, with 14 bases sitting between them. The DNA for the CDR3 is TGTGCCAGCAGCTTGACCGACAGGTCCCACGAGCAGTACTTC. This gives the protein CASSLTDRSHEQYF.

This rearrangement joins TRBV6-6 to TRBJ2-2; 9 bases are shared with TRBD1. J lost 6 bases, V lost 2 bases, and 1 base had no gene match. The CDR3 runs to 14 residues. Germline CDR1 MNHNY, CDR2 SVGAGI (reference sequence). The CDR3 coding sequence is TGTGCCAGCAGTTACACAGGGGGCGCCGGGGAGCTGTTTTTT. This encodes CASSYTGGAGELFF.

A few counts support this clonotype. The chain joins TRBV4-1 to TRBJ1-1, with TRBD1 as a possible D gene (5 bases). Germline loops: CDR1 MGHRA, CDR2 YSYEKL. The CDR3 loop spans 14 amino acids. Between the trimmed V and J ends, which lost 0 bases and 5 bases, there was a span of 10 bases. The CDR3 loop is CASSQDSGGTEAFF. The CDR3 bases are TGCGCCAGCAGCCAAGATAGCGGGGGGACTGAAGCTTTCTTT.

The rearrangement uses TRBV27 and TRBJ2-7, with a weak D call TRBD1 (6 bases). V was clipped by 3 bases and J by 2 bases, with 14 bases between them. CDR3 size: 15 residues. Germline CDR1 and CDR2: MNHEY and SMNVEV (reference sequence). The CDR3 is CASSLGTGITYEQYF. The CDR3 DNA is TGTGCCAGCAGTTTGGGAACAGGGATTACCTACGAGCAGTACTTC.

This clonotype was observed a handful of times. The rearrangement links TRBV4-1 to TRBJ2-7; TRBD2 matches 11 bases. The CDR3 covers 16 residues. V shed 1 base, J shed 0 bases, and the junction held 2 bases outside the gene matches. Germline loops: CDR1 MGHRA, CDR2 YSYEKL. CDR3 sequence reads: CASSQGTSGRSYEQYF. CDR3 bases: TGCGCCAGCAGCCAAGGGACTAGCGGGCGCTCCTACGAGCAGTACTTC.

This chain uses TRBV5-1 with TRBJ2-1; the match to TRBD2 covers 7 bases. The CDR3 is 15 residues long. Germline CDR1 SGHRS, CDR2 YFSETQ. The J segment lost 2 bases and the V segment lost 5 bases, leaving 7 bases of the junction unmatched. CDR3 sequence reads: CASRRAGGTYNEQFF. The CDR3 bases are TGCGCCAGCAGGCGAGCCGGGGGGACCTACAATGAGCAGTTCTTC.

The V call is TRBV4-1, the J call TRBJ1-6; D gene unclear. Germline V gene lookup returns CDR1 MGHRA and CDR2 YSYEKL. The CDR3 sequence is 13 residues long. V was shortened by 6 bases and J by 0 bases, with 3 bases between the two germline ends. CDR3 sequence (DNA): TGCGCCAGCAGTGGCTCCTATAATTCACCCCTCCACTTT. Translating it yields CASSGSYNSPLHF.

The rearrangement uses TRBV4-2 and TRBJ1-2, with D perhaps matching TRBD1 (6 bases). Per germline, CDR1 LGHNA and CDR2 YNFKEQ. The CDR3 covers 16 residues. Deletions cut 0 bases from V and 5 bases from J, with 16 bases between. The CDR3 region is CASSQDAGQPTYGYTF. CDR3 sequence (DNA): TGTGCCAGCAGCCAAGATGCCGGACAGCCGACTTATGGCTACACCTTC.

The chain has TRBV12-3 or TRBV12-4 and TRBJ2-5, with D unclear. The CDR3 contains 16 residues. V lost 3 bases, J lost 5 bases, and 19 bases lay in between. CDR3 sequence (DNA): TGTGCCAGCAGTTTTTACACCGAAATAGGGTCGGAGACCCAGTACTTC. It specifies CASSFYTEIGSETQYF.

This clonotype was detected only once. DNA for the CDR3: TGTGCCACCACATCTACCCTAGCTCCCGGGGAGCTGTTTTTT. It codes for CATTSTLAPGELFF. V is TRBV24-1 and J is TRBJ2-2; TRBD2 might be the D (5 bases). V lost 8 bases and J 6 bases, leaving 15 bases between the germline ends. Germline CDR1 is KGHDR and CDR2 is SFDVKD. The CDR3 runs to 14 residues.

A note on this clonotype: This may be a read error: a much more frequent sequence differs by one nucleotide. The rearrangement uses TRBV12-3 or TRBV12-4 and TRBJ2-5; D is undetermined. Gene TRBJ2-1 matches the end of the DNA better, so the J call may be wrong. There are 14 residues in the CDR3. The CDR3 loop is CASRLEQPHNEQFF. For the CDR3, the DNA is TGTGCCAGCCGGTTGGAACAGCCACACAATGAGCAGTTCTTC.